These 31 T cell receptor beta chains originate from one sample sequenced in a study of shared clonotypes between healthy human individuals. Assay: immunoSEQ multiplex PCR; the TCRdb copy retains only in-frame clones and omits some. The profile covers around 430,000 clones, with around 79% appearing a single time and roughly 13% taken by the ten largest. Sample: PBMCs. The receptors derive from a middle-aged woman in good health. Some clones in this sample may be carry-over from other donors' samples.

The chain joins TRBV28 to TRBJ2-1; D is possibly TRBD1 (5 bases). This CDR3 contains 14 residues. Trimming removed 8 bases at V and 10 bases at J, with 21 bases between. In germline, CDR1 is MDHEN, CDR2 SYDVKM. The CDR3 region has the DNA TGTGCCAGCGTATGGGGCGCAGGGCCGCAGGAGCAGTTCTTC. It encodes CASVWGAGPQEQFF.

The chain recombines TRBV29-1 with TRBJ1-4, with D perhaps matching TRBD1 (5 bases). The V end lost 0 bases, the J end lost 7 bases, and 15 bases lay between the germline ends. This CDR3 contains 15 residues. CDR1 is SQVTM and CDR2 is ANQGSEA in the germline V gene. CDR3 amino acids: CSVEDRGRGPEKLFF. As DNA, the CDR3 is TGCAGCGTTGAAGATCGGGGTCGGGGACCTGAAAAACTGTTTTTT.

CDR3 sequence (DNA): TGTGCCTGGAGCGAGTCAATTTCTCTCTATGGCGGCTACACCTTC. This translates into CAWSESISLYGGYTF. This chain connects TRBV30 to TRBJ1-2, with unresolved D. Deletions cut 3 bases from V and 8 bases from J, with 22 bases between. CDR3 size: 15 residues. Germline V gene sequence: CDR1 GTSNPN, CDR2 SVGIG (reference sequence). Full variable domain (missing parts from reference TRBV30 and TRBJ1-2): SQTIHQWPATLVQPVGSPLSLECTVEGTSNPNLYWYRQAAGRGLQLLFYSVGIGQISSEVPQNLSASRPQDRQFILSSKKLLLSDSGFYLCAWSESISLYGGYTFGSGTRLTVV.

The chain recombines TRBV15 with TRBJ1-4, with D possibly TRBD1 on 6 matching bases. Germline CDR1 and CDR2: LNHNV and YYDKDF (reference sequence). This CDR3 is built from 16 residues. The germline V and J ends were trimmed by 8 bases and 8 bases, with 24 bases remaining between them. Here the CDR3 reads CATPRSRRGGGEKLFF. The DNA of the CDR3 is TGTGCCACCCCTCGTTCCCGACGAGGGGGGGGAGAAAAACTGTTTTTT.

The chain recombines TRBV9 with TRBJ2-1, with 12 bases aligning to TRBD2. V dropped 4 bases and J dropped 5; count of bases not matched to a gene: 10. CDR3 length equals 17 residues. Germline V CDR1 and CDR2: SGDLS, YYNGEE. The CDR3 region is CASSPQAASGRDNEQFF. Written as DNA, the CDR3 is TGTGCCAGCAGCCCCCAGGCGGCTAGCGGGAGGGACAATGAGCAGTTCTTC.

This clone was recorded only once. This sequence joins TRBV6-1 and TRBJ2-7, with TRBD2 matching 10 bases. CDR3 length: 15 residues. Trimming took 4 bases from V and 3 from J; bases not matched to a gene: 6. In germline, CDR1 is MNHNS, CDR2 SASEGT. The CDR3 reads CASSGLAGGFYEQYF. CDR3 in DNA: TGTGCCAGCAGTGGTTTAGCGGGAGGTTTCTACGAGCAGTACTTC.

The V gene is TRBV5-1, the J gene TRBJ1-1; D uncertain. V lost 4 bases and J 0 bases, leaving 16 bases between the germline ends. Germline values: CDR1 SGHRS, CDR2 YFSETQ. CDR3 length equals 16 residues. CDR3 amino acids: CASSPTPGRLNTEAFF. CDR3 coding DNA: TGCGCCAGCAGCCCAACCCCCGGACGGTTGAACACTGAAGCTTTCTTT.

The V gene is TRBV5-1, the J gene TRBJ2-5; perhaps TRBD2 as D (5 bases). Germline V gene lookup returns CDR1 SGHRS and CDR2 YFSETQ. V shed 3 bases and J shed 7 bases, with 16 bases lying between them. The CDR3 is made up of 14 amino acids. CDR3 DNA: TGCGCCAGCAGCTCCCTCGGAGCGAGCGGGACCCAGTACTTC. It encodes CASSSLGASGTQYF.

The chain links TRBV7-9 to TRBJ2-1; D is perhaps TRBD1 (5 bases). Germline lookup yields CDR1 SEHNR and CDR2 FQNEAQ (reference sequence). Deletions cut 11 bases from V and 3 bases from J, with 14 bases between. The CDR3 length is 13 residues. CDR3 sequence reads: CAVWGGFYNEQFF. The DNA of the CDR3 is TGTGCCGTGTGGGGCGGATTCTACAATGAGCAGTTCTTC.

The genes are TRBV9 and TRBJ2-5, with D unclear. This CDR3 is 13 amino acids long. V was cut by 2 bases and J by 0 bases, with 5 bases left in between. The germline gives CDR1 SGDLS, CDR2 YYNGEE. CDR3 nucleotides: TGTGCCAGCAGCGTCGACAACCAAGAGACCCAGTACTTC. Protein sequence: CASSVDNQETQYF.

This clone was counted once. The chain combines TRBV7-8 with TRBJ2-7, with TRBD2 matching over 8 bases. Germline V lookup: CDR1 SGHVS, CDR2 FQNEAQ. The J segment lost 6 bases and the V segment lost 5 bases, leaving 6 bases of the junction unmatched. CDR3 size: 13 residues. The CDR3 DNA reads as TGTGCCAGCAGCATCGGGACTAGATCCGAGCAGTACTTC. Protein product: CASSIGTRSEQYF. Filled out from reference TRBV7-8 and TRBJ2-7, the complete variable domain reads GAGVSQSPRYKVAKRGQDVALRCDPISGHVSLFWYQQALGQGPEFLTYFQNEAQLDKSGLPSDRFFAERPEGSVSTLKIQRTQQEDSAVYLCASSIGTRSEQYFGPGTRLTVT.

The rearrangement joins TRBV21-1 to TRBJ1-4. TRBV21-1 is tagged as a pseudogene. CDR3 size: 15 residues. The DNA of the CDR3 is TGTGCCAGCAGCAAAAAGACGGGCGATAATGAAAAACTGTTTTTT. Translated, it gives CASSKKTGDNEKLFF.

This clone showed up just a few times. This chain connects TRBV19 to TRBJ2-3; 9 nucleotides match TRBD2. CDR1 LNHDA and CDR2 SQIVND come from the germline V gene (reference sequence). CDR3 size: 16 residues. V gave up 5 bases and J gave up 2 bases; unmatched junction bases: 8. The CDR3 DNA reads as TGTGCCAGTAGTCGCAGGGCTAGCGGGATCACAGATACGCAGTATTTT. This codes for CASSRRASGITDTQYF.

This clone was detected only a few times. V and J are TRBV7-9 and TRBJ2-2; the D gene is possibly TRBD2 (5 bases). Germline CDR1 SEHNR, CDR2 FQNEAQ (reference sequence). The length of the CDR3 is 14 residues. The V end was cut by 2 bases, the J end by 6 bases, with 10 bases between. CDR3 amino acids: CASSLIRGSGELFF. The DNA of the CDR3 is TGTGCCAGCAGCTTAATACGGGGTTCCGGGGAGCTGTTTTTT.

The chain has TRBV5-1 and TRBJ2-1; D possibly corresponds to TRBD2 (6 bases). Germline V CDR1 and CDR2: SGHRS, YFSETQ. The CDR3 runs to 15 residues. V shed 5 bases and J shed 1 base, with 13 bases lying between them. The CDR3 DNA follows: TGCGCCAGCAGTCCAACTAGCTTGTCCTACAATGAGCAGTTCTTC. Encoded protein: CASSPTSLSYNEQFF.

The DNA of the CDR3 is TGTGCCAGCTCCAAAAGCGGGAGACCGAACACCGGGGAGCTGTTTTTT. This translates into CASSKSGRPNTGELFF. The genes are TRBV18 and TRBJ2-2; 8 bases align to TRBD2. This CDR3 spans 16 amino acids. Germline CDR1 reads KGHSH; CDR2 reads LQKENI. With V trimmed by 6 bases and J by 0 bases, 6 bases remained unmatched. The full variable domain, its missing parts supplied by reference TRBV18 and TRBJ2-2, is NAGVMQNPRHLVRRRGQEARLRCSPMKGHSHVYWYRQLPEEGLKFMVYLQKENIIDESGMPKERFSAEFPKEGPSILRIQQVVRGDSAAYFCASSKSGRPNTGELFFGEGSRLTVL.

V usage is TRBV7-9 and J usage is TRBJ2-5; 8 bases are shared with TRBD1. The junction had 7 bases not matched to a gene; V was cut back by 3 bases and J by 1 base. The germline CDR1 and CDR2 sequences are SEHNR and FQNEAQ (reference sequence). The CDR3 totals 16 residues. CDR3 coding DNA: TGTGCCAGCAGCTTGGGGGCAGGGGGCGGCCAAGAGACCCAGTACTTC. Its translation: CASSLGAGGGQETQYF.

The CDR3 spells CASSEGYSGNTIYF. Here the CDR3 DNA reads TGTGCCAGCAGTGAAGGGTACTCTGGAAACACCATATATTTT. This rearrangement joins TRBV2 to TRBJ1-3; D is unresolved. V was cut by 1 base and J by 0 bases, with 4 bases left in between. CDR3 length: 14 amino acids. CDR1 and CDR2 (germline): SNHLY, FYNNEI.

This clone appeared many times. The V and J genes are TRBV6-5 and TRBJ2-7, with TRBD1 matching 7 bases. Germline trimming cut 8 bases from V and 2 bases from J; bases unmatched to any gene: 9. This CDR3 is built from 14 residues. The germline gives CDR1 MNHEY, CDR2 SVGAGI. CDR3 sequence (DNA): TGTGCCAGCCTACCGAGGACAGGAGCCTACGAGCAGTACTTC. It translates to CASLPRTGAYEQYF.

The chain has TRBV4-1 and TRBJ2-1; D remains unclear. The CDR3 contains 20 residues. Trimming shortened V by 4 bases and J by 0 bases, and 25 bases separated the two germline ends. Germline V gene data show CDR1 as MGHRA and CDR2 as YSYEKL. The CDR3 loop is CASSRFPGPLTLSSYNEQFF. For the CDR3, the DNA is TGCGCCAGCAGCCGGTTTCCGGGCCCCTTGACCCTGAGCTCCTACAATGAGCAGTTCTTC.

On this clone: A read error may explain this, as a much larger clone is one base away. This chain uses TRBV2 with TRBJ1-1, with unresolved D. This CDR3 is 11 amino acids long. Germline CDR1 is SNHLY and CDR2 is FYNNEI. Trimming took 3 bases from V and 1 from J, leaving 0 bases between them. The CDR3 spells CASSENTEAFF. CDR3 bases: TGTGCCAGCAGTGAGAACACTGAAGCTTTCTTT. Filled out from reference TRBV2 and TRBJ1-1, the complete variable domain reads EPEVTQTPSHQVTQMGQEVILRCVPISNHLYFYWYRQILGQKVEFLVSFYNNEISEKSEIFDDQFSVERPDGSNFTLKIRSTKLEDSAMYFCASSENTEAFFGQGTRLTVV.

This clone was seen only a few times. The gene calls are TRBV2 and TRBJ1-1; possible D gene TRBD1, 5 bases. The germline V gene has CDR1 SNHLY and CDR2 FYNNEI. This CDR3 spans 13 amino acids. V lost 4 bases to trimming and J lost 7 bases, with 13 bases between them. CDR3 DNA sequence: TGTGCCAGCAGTGGGGGACCGGACCTTGAAGCTTTCTTT. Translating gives CASSGGPDLEAFF.

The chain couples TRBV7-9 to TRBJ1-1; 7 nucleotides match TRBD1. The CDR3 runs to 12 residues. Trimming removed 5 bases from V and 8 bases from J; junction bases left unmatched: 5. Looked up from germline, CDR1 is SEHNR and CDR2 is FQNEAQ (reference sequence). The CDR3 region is CASSKFRGEAFF. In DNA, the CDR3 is TGTGCCAGCAGCAAGTTCAGGGGGGAAGCTTTCTTT.

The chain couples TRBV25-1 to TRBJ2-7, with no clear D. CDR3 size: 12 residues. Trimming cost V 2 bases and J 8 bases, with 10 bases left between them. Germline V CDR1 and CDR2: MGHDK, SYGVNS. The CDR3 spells CASSEPLEQQYF. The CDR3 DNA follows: TGTGCCAGCAGTGAACCCTTGGAGCAGCAGTACTTC.

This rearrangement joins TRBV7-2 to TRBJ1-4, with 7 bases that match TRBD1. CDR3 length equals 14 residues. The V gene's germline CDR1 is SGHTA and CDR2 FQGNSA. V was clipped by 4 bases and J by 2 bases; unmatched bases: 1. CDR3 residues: CASSSQGTNEKLFF. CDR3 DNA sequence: TGTGCCAGCAGCTCACAGGGGACTAATGAAAAACTGTTTTTT.

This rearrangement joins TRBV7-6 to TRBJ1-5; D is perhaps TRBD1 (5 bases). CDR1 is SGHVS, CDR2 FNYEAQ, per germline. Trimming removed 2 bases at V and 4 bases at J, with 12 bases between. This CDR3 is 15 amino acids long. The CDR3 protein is CASSLYQGENQPQHF. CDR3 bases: TGTGCCAGCAGCTTATACCAGGGAGAGAATCAGCCCCAGCATTTT.

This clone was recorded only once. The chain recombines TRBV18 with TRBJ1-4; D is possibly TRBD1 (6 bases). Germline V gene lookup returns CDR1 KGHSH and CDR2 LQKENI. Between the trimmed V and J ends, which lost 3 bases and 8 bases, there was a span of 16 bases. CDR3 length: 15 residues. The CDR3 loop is CASSPLTGSDEKLFF. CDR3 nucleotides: TGTGCCAGCTCACCCCTTACAGGGTCAGACGAAAAACTGTTTTTT.

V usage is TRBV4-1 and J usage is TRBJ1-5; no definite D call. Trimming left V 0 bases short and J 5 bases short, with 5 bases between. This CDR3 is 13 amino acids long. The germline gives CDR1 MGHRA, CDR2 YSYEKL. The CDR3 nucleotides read TGCGCCAGCAGCCAAGAGCCCTATCAGCCCCAGCATTTT. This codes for CASSQEPYQPQHF.

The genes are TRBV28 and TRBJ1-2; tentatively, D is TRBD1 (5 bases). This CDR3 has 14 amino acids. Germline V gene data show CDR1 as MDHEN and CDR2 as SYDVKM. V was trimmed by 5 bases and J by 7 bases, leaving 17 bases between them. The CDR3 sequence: CASSPGGTSGGYTF. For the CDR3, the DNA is TGTGCCAGCAGTCCGGGGGGAACCTCCGGTGGCTACACCTTC.

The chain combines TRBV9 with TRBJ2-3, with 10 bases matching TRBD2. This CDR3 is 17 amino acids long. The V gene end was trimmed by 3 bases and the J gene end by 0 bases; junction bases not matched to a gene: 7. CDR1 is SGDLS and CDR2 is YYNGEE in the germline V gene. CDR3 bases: TGTGCCAGCAGCGCCGGACTAGCGGATACTAGCACAGATACGCAGTATTTT. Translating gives CASSAGLADTSTDTQYF.

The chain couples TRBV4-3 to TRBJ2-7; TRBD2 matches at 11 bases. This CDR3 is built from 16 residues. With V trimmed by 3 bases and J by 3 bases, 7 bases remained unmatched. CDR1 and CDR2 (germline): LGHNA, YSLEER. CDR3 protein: CASSQEGTSGRYEQYF. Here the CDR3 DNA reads TGCGCCAGCAGCCAGGAAGGGACTAGCGGACGCTACGAGCAGTACTTC.